This T cell receptor beta chain was documented in a study of blood T cell repertoires in COVID-19. Measured with immunoSEQ multiplex PCR; TCRdb has only the in-frame clones, and not every one. The profile covers tens of thousands of clones, with 86% appearing a single time and around 19% taken by the ten largest. Germline V lookup: CDR1 SGHTA, CDR2 FQGTGA. Trimming took off 5 bases at V and 5 bases at J, with 15 bases between the two ends. The CDR3 sequence is 14 residues long. The J gene is TRBJ1-1, the V gene TRBV7-3; maybe TRBD1 (5 bases). The source is a woman at least 80 years old with acute or convalescent COVID-19. The material sequenced was peripheral blood. In DNA form, the CDR3 reads TGTGCCAGCAGCCCCTCAGGGCTCCGGACTGAAGCTTTCTTT. The encoded protein is CASSPSGLRTEAFF.